This T cell receptor (beta chain) appears in the sequencing data of a study of blood T cell repertoires in COVID-19. Study overall: The study drew acute and convalescent COVID-19 samples from the United States, Italy and Spain. T cells, B-cell-depleted T cells, or PBMCs supplied cDNA or gDNA.

This CDR3 has 15 amino acids. Germline CDR1 is SQVTM and CDR2 is ANQGSEA. On this clone itself: The germline gene is not matched at one end of the junction; a read error may be the cause.

Seattle's cohort entered during active infection and was followed longitudinally. Methods used by the authors: Using reference gene primer amplification, nucleated cell counts were estimated. Sequenced by immunoSEQ multiplex PCR; TCRdb stores in-frame clones only, minus some. V, J and clone size are those of that table, while D and trimming were read from the DNA. Here the sample spans some 250,000 clones, 80% to 90% being singletons. This TCR derives from a woman in her 30s with COVID-19, enrolled during active disease. The specimen sequenced was peripheral blood. The J gene is TRBJ2-1, the V gene TRBV29-1; 9 nucleotides agree with TRBD2. The CDR3 protein is CSAPSPMGLADEHFF. In DNA form, the CDR3 reads TGCAGCGCCCCCTCCCCTATGGGACTAGCCGATGAGCACTTCTTC.